Described below is a single T cell receptor beta chain sequence and its context. The target antigen is unknown. Libraries were prepared by immunoSEQ multiplex PCR; TCRdb keeps only in-frame clonotypes and omits some of them. The sample shows about 210,000 clones, approximately 94% of them seen only once. The sample is drawn from a study of T cell responses to AZD1222 COVID-19 vaccine. Points from the study as a whole: CD4 TCRs covered the whole spike, strongest at regions 160-218 and 743-854.

Germline V gene sequence: CDR1 LGHNA, CDR2 YNFKEQ. The CDR3 extends over 16 amino acids. With 0 bases clipped from V and 6 bases from J, the junction kept 11 bases outside the gene matches. Sequences were derived from peripheral blood, sampled 28 days after the second dose of the MenACWY control vaccine. This rearrangement joins TRBV4-2 to TRBJ2-7; 7 nucleotides align to TRBD2. This sequence was found in an adult who received the MenACWY meningococcal vaccine as a control. CDR3 coding DNA: TGTGCCAGCAGCCAAGAAGCGGGGACGGAACTCATCGAGCAGTACTTC. Translation gives CASSQEAGTELIEQYF.